The rows below give T cell receptor beta chains drawn from one sample of a study of T cells in Graves' hyperthyroidism and ophthalmopathy. TCRdb analysed the multiplex PCR reads with MiXCR anew, one entry per CDR3 protein. Altogether about 640,000 distinct CDR3 sequences are present, roughly 15% being singletons, with the ten largest covering around 13%. Material for sequencing was blood. These receptors originate from a woman aged 45-65 years with Graves' ophthalmopathy. CDR3s include the opening cysteine and the closing phenylalanine or tryptophan. The order of the fields is CDR3 protein, CDR3 DNA, J gene, clone size, V gene, D gene. A D gene is named only where the DNA matches it firmly. Size is omitted from some rows. Given values are once, few, many or a class for expanded clones.

CDR3aa: CAISPAISTDTQYF
CDR3nt: TGTGCCATCAGTCCCGCTATAAGCACAGATACGCAGTATTTT
j_gene: TRBJ2-3
abundance: .
v_gene: TRBV10-3
d_gene: .

CDR3aa: CATSDQDRVDNEQFF
CDR3nt: TGTGCCACCAGTGACCAGGACAGGGTTGACAATGAGCAGTTCTTC
j_gene: TRBJ2-1
abundance: many
v_gene: TRBV24-1
d_gene: TRBD1

CDR3aa: CASSLKLPVIHEQFF
CDR3nt: TGTGCCAGCAGTTTAAAACTTCCCGTTATCCATGAGCAGTTCTTC
j_gene: TRBJ2-1
abundance: many
v_gene: TRBV27
d_gene: .

CDR3aa: CAWSVQASYNEQFF
CDR3nt: TGTGCCTGGAGTGTACAAGCGTCCTACAATGAGCAGTTCTTC
j_gene: TRBJ2-1
abundance: .
v_gene: TRBV30
d_gene: .

CDR3aa: CSAKSRDRNTGELFF
CDR3nt: TGCAGTGCTAAAAGCCGGGACAGAAACACCGGGGAGCTGTTTTTT
j_gene: TRBJ2-2
abundance: many
v_gene: TRBV20-1
d_gene: TRBD1

CDR3aa: CASTFRDRVINEQFF
CDR3nt: TGTGCCAGCACCTTCCGGGACAGGGTCATCAATGAGCAGTTCTTC
j_gene: TRBJ2-1
abundance: few
v_gene: TRBV5-6
d_gene: TRBD1

CDR3aa: CASSFSGSTVEQYF
CDR3nt: TGTGCCAGCAGTTTTAGCGGGAGTACGGTCGAGCAGTACTTC
j_gene: TRBJ2-7
abundance: many
v_gene: TRBV27
d_gene: TRBD2

CDR3aa: CASSLNDGSTDTQYF
CDR3nt: TGTGCCAGCAGTTTAAATGACGGCAGCACAGATACGCAGTATTTT
j_gene: TRBJ2-3
abundance: many
v_gene: TRBV27
d_gene: .

CDR3aa: CASSTPGGRRAYNEQFF
CDR3nt: TGTGCCAGCAGCACCCCCGGGGGGCGACGGGCCTACAATGAGCAGTTCTTC
j_gene: TRBJ2-1
abundance: .
v_gene: TRBV5-4
d_gene: .

CDR3aa: CSARDETVRNYEQYF
CDR3nt: TGCAGTGCTAGAGATGAAACGGTTAGGAACTACGAGCAGTACTTC
j_gene: TRBJ2-7
abundance: many
v_gene: TRBV20-1
d_gene: .

CDR3aa: CSASGTYLHYEQYF
CDR3nt: TGCAGTGCTAGTGGGACATACCTCCACTACGAGCAGTACTTC
j_gene: TRBJ2-7
abundance: once
v_gene: TRBV20-1
d_gene: .

CDR3aa: CASGASTDTQYF
CDR3nt: TGTGCCAGCGGAGCTAGCACAGATACGCAGTATTTT
j_gene: TRBJ2-3
abundance: many
v_gene: TRBV7-2
d_gene: .

CDR3aa: CASSAGTGVGYTF
CDR3nt: TGTGCCAGTAGTGCCGGGACAGGCGTTGGCTACACCTTC
j_gene: TRBJ1-2
abundance: .
v_gene: TRBV19
d_gene: TRBD1

CDR3aa: CASSHQTAVRETQYF
CDR3nt: TGTGCCAGCAGCCACCAGACAGCTGTCCGAGAGACCCAGTACTTC
j_gene: TRBJ2-5
abundance: .
v_gene: TRBV5-5
d_gene: .

CDR3aa: CASSGTFNSPLHF
CDR3nt: TGTGCCAGCAGTGGGACCTTTAATTCACCCCTCCACTTT
j_gene: TRBJ1-6
abundance: many
v_gene: TRBV12-3/TRBV12-4
d_gene: .

CDR3aa: CASSPDRVDGYTF
CDR3nt: TGCGCCAGCAGTCCGGACAGGGTTGACGGCTACACCTTC
j_gene: TRBJ1-2
abundance: many
v_gene: TRBV5-1
d_gene: TRBD1

CDR3aa: CSAGRRGGGTEAFF
CDR3nt: TGCAGTGCGGGTAGACGTGGGGGAGGGACTGAAGCTTTCTTT
j_gene: TRBJ1-1
abundance: many
v_gene: TRBV20-1
d_gene: .

CDR3aa: CATSDPILGGRESSYNEQFF
CDR3nt: TGTGCCACCAGTGATCCCATCCTCGGGGGGCGGGAGTCATCCTACAATGAGCAGTTCTTC
j_gene: TRBJ2-1
abundance: many
v_gene: TRBV24-1
d_gene: .

CDR3aa: CSARLGTSGSFEQYF
CDR3nt: TGCAGTGCTAGACTCGGGACTAGCGGGAGCTTCGAGCAGTACTTC
j_gene: TRBJ2-7
abundance: many
v_gene: TRBV20-1
d_gene: TRBD2

CDR3aa: CASSYSGQGAIVEGYTF
CDR3nt: TGCGCCAGCAGCTACAGCGGACAGGGGGCTATTGTGGAGGGCTACACCTTC
j_gene: TRBJ1-2
abundance: .
v_gene: TRBV5-1
d_gene: TRBD1

CDR3aa: CSARKDAYEQYF
CDR3nt: TGCAGTGCTAGAAAAGACGCGTACGAGCAGTACTTC
j_gene: TRBJ2-7
abundance: many
v_gene: TRBV20-1
d_gene: .

CDR3aa: CASGMINYGYTF
CDR3nt: TGTGCCAGCGGTATGATTAACTATGGCTACACCTTC
j_gene: TRBJ1-2
abundance: .
v_gene: TRBV6-1
d_gene: .

CDR3aa: CASSSPVGLAGVRTGELFF
CDR3nt: TGTGCCAGCAGCTCCCCGGTGGGACTAGCGGGAGTTAGAACCGGGGAGCTGTTTTTT
j_gene: TRBJ2-2
abundance: .
v_gene: TRBV7-9
d_gene: TRBD2

CDR3aa: CASSLRRGGSYNEQFF
CDR3nt: TGTGCCAGCAGTTTAAGGCGAGGGGGTTCCTACAATGAGCAGTTCTTC
j_gene: TRBJ2-1
abundance: many
v_gene: TRBV27
d_gene: .

CDR3aa: CASDWSGRSSSYNEQFF
CDR3nt: TGTGCCAGCGATTGGAGCGGGAGGTCCTCTTCCTACAATGAGCAGTTCTTC
j_gene: TRBJ2-1
abundance: many
v_gene: TRBV12-3/TRBV12-4
d_gene: TRBD2

CDR3aa: CASSYPQSGGLGDTQYF
CDR3nt: TGTGCCAGCAGCTACCCCCAGTCGGGAGGGCTTGGAGATACGCAGTATTTT
j_gene: TRBJ2-3
abundance: many
v_gene: TRBV7-9
d_gene: TRBD2

CDR3aa: CSAREGSGRSYEQYF
CDR3nt: TGCAGTGCTAGAGAAGGTAGCGGTCGATCCTACGAGCAGTACTTC
j_gene: TRBJ2-7
abundance: .
v_gene: TRBV20-1
d_gene: .

CDR3aa: CASSQGRRGSDTQYF
CDR3nt: TGTGCCAGCAGCCAAGGCCGGAGAGGCTCAGATACGCAGTATTTT
j_gene: TRBJ2-3
abundance: many
v_gene: TRBV4-2
d_gene: .

CDR3aa: CSARDMDRDYNEQFF
CDR3nt: TGCAGTGCTAGAGATATGGACAGGGACTACAATGAGCAGTTCTTC
j_gene: TRBJ2-1
abundance: many
v_gene: TRBV20-1
d_gene: TRBD1

CDR3aa: CATSSVRFFEQFF
CDR3nt: TGTGCCACCAGTTCGGTGAGGTTTTTTGAGCAGTTCTTC
j_gene: TRBJ2-1
abundance: many
v_gene: TRBV24-1
d_gene: .

CDR3aa: CASNPTGIYGYTF
CDR3nt: TGTGCCAGTAACCCGACAGGGATCTATGGCTACACCTTC
j_gene: TRBJ1-2
abundance: .
v_gene: TRBV19
d_gene: TRBD1

CDR3aa: CASRTSGRGPIGSYEQYF
CDR3nt: TGTGCCAGCAGGACTAGCGGGAGAGGCCCGATAGGCTCCTACGAGCAGTACTTC
j_gene: TRBJ2-7
abundance: many
v_gene: TRBV11-2
d_gene: TRBD2

CDR3aa: CASRDLGRNEQFF
CDR3nt: TGTGCCAGCAGAGACCTCGGTAGGAATGAGCAGTTCTTC
j_gene: TRBJ2-1
abundance: many
v_gene: TRBV2
d_gene: .

CDR3aa: CASSLFAAGSYEQYF
CDR3nt: TGTGCCAGCAGTTTATTTGCAGCGGGCTCCTACGAGCAGTACTTC
j_gene: TRBJ2-7
abundance: many
v_gene: TRBV28
d_gene: .

CDR3aa: CASSTPAMNTEAFF
CDR3nt: TGTGCCAGTAGTACCCCAGCCATGAACACTGAAGCTTTCTTT
j_gene: TRBJ1-1
abundance: many
v_gene: TRBV19
d_gene: .

CDR3aa: CSATMGQGIGELFF
CDR3nt: TGCAGTGCTACCATGGGACAGGGAATCGGGGAGCTGTTTTTT
j_gene: TRBJ2-2
abundance: .
v_gene: TRBV20-1
d_gene: TRBD1

CDR3aa: CASSDPGGDYEQYF
CDR3nt: TGTGCCAGCAGTGACCCAGGAGGGGACTACGAGCAGTACTTC
j_gene: TRBJ2-7
abundance: many
v_gene: TRBV6-2/TRBV6-3
d_gene: .

CDR3aa: CASSYTATSYEQYF
CDR3nt: TGTGCCAGCAGTTATACGGCCACTTCCTACGAGCAGTACTTC
j_gene: TRBJ2-7
abundance: few
v_gene: TRBV6-2/TRBV6-3
d_gene: .

CDR3aa: CASSPQRREYYNEQFF
CDR3nt: TGTGCCAGCAGCCCCCAACGCCGGGAGTATTACAATGAGCAGTTCTTC
j_gene: TRBJ2-1
abundance: many
v_gene: TRBV14
d_gene: .

CDR3aa: CAISESVGNQPQHF
CDR3nt: TGTGCCATCAGTGAGTCAGTTGGCAATCAGCCCCAGCATTTT
j_gene: TRBJ1-5
abundance: many
v_gene: TRBV10-3
d_gene: .

CDR3aa: CASSPNPRGAWRDTEAFF
CDR3nt: TGTGCCAGCAGTCCTAACCCCAGAGGGGCCTGGAGGGACACTGAAGCTTTCTTT
j_gene: TRBJ1-1
abundance: many
v_gene: TRBV28
d_gene: .

CDR3aa: CASSPNGLAGPVFVAYNEQFF
CDR3nt: TGTGCCAGCAGCCCTAATGGACTAGCGGGACCTGTGTTTGTGGCCTACAATGAGCAGTTCTTC
j_gene: TRBJ2-1
abundance: many
v_gene: TRBV27
d_gene: TRBD2

CDR3aa: CAISEAPQGEQLFF
CDR3nt: TGTGCCATCAGTGAGGCCCCCCAAGGAGAACAACTGTTTTTT
j_gene: TRBJ1-4
abundance: .
v_gene: TRBV10-3
d_gene: .

CDR3aa: CATSRDRQRSSPQHF
CDR3nt: TGTGCCACCAGCAGAGATCGGCAGCGATCATCGCCCCAGCATTTT
j_gene: TRBJ1-5
abundance: few
v_gene: TRBV15
d_gene: .

CDR3aa: CASSGLGDWEKLFF
CDR3nt: TGTGCCAGCAGTGGATTGGGGGATTGGGAAAAACTGTTTTTT
j_gene: TRBJ1-4
abundance: many
v_gene: TRBV2
d_gene: .

CDR3aa: CSARGASGRADTQYF
CDR3nt: TGCAGTGCTAGAGGTGCTAGCGGGAGGGCAGATACGCAGTATTTT
j_gene: TRBJ2-3
abundance: many
v_gene: TRBV20-1
d_gene: TRBD2

CDR3aa: CASSLVTAPSEQYF
CDR3nt: TGCGCCAGCAGCTTGGTGACGGCCCCGTCCGAGCAGTACTTC
j_gene: TRBJ2-7
abundance: many
v_gene: TRBV5-1
d_gene: .

CDR3aa: CASSYSADTGELFF
CDR3nt: TGTGCCAGCAGTTACTCGGCTGACACCGGGGAGCTGTTTTTT
j_gene: TRBJ2-2
abundance: many
v_gene: TRBV6-2/TRBV6-3
d_gene: .